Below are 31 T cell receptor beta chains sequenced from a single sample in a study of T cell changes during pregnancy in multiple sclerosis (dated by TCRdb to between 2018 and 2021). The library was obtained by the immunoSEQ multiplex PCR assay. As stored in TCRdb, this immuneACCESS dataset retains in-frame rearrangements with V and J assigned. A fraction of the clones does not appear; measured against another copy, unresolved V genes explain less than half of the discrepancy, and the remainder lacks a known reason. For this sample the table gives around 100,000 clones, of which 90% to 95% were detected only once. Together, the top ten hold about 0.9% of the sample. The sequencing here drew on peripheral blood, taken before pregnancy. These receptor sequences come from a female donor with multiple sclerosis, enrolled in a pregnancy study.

In DNA form, the CDR3 reads TGTGCCAGCATCCAATCTGGGCTTATGAACACTGAAGCTTTCTTT. Protein: CASIQSGLMNTEAFF. The chain uses TRBV28 and TRBJ1-1; D is unclear. Trimming pared 7 bases from V and 0 bases from J, leaving 15 bases between. The CDR3 length is 15 residues. CDR1 MDHEN and CDR2 SYDVKM come from the germline V gene. Together with reference TRBV28 and TRBJ1-1, the CDR3 gives the full variable domain: DVKVTQSSRYLVKRTGEKVFLECVQDMDHENMFWYRQDPGLGLRLIYFSYDVKMKEKGDIPEGYSVSREKKERFSLILESASTNQTSMYLCASIQSGLMNTEAFFGQGTRLTVV.

The CDR3 DNA follows: TGCGCCAGCAGCTTGGCCGGCGGGGGGAGTACTGAAGCTTTCTTT. Translation: CASSLAGGGSTEAFF. V is TRBV5-1 and J is TRBJ1-1; D may be TRBD1 (5 bases). V lost 0 bases, J lost 5 bases, and 14 bases lay in between. Germline CDR1 reads SGHRS; CDR2 reads YFSETQ. This CDR3 comprises 15 residues.

CDR3 DNA sequence: TGCGCCAGCAGCCAAGTTCCCCAGGGACTCAACTATGGCTACACCTTC. Translating it yields CASSQVPQGLNYGYTF. This chain joins TRBV4-1 and TRBJ1-2, with D possibly TRBD1 on 5 matching bases. There are 16 residues in the CDR3. CDR1 and CDR2 (germline): MGHRA, YSYEKL. The V end was cut by 1 base, the J end by 2 bases, with 14 bases between.

This CDR3 is CASSYLGRNGYTF. The CDR3 coding sequence is TGTGCCAGCAGTTATCTTGGGAGGAATGGCTACACCTTC. The chain joins TRBV6-9 to TRBJ1-2; D not resolved. Germline values: CDR1 MNHGY, CDR2 SVAAGI. CDR3 length equals 13 residues. V lost 2 bases and J 6 bases, leaving 10 bases between the germline ends.

CDR3 residues: CASSLGTVEQYF. CDR3 nucleotides: TGTGCCAGCAGCTTAGGGACAGTCGAGCAGTACTTC. The chain joins TRBV7-9 to TRBJ2-7; TRBD1 is a possible D gene (6 bases). Germline V gene data show CDR1 as SEHNR and CDR2 as FQNEAQ (reference sequence). There are 12 residues in the CDR3. The V and J ends lost 1 base and 6 bases respectively, with 7 bases between them.

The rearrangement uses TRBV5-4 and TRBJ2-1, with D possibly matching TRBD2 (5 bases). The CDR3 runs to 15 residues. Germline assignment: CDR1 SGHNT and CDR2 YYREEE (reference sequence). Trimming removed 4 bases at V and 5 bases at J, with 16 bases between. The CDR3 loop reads CASSPIDGIDNEQFF. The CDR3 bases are TGTGCCAGCAGCCCTATAGACGGGATCGACAATGAGCAGTTCTTC.

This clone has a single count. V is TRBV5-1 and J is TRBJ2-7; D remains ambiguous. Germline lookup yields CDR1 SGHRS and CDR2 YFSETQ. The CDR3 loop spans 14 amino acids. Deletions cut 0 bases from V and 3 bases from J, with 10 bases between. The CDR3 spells CASSLAADFYEQYF. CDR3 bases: TGCGCCAGCAGCTTGGCGGCAGACTTCTACGAGCAGTACTTC.

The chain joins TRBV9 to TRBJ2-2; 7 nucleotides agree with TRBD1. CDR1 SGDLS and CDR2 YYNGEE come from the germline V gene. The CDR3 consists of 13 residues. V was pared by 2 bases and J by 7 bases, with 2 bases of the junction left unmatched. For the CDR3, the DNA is TGTGCCAGCAGCGTTACAGGGGTCGGGGAGCTGTTTTTT. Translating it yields CASSVTGVGELFF.

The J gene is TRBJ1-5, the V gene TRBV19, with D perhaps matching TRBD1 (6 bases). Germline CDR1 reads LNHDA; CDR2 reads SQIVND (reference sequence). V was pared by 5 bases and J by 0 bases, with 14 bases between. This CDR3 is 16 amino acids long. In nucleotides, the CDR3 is TGTGCCAGTAGTCCCGCGTGGGGGCTTAGCAATCAGCCCCAGCATTTT. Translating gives CASSPAWGLSNQPQHF.

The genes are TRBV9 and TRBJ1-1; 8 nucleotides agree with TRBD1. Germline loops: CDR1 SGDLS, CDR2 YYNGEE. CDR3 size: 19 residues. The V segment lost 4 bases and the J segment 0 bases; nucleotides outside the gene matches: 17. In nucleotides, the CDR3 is TGTGCCAGCAGCCCGAGGCCCCTCCGACAGGGGAGCATGAACACTGAAGCTTTCTTT. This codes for CASSPRPLRQGSMNTEAFF.

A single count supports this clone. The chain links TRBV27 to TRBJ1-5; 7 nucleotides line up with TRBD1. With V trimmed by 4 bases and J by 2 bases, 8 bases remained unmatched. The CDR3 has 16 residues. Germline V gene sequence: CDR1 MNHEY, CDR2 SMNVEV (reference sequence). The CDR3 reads CASSSTGDRGNQPQHF. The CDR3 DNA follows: TGTGCCAGCAGTTCTACGGGGGACAGAGGCAATCAGCCCCAGCATTTT.

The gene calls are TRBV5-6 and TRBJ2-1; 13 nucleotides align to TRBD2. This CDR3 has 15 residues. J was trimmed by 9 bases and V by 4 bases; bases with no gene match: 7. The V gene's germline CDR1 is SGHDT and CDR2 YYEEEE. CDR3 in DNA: TGTGCCAGCAGCGATGGACTAGCGGGAGAAGGTGAGCAGTTCTTC. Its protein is CASSDGLAGEGEQFF.

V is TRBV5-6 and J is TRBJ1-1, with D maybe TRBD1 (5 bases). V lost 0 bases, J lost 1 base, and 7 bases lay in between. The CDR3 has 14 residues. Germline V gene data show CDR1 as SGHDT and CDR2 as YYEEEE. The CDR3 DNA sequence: TGTGCCAGCAGCTTGGGGGGCTGGAACACTGAAGCTTTCTTT. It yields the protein CASSLGGWNTEAFF.

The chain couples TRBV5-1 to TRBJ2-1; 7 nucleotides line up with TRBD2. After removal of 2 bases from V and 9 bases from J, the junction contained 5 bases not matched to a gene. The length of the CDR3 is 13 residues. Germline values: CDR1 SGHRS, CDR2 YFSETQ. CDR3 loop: CASSFTSGVEQFF. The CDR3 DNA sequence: TGCGCCAGCAGCTTCACGAGCGGGGTTGAGCAGTTCTTC.

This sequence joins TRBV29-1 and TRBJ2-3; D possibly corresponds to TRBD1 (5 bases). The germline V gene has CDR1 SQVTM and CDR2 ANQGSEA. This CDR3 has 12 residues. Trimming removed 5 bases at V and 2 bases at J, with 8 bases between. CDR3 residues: CSVLTDTDTQYF. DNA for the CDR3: TGCAGCGTTCTGACAGACACAGATACGCAGTATTTT.

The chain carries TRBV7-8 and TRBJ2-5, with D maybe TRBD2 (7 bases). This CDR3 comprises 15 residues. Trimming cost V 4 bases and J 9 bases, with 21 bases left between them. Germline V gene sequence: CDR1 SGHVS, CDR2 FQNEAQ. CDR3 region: CASSWQTSRQVPQYF. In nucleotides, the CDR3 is TGTGCCAGCAGCTGGCAGACTAGCAGACAGGTACCCCAGTACTTC. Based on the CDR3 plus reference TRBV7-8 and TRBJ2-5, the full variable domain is GAGVSQSPRYKVAKRGQDVALRCDPISGHVSLFWYQQALGQGPEFLTYFQNEAQLDKSGLPSDRFFAERPEGSVSTLKIQRTQQEDSAVYLCASSWQTSRQVPQYFGPGTRLLVL.

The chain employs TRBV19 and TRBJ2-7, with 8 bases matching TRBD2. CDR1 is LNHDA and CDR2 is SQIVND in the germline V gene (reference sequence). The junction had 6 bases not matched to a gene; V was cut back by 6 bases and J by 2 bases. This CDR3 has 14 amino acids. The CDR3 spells CASSPGLVAYEQYF. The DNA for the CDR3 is TGTGCCAGTAGCCCGGGACTAGTCGCCTACGAGCAGTACTTC.

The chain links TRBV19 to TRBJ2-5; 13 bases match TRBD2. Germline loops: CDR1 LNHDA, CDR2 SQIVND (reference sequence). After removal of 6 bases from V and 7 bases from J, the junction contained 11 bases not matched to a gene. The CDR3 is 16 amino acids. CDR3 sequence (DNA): TGTGCCAGTAGCTTCCTAGGACTAGCGGGAGTAGGGACCCAGTACTTC. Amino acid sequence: CASSFLGLAGVGTQYF.

Written as DNA, the CDR3 is TGTGCCAGCAGCTCGTACGGCTTCTGGACTAGCGGGATGGTAGATACGCAGTATTTT. It codes for CASSSYGFWTSGMVDTQYF. V is TRBV7-9 and J is TRBJ2-3; 12 nucleotides match TRBD2. The CDR3 contains 19 residues. J lost 5 bases, V lost 4 bases, and 16 bases had no gene match. Germline CDR1 reads SEHNR; CDR2 reads FQNEAQ (reference sequence). Filled out from reference TRBV7-9 and TRBJ2-3, the complete variable domain reads DTGVSQNPRHKITKRGQNVTFRCDPISEHNRLYWYRQTLGQGPEFLTYFQNEAQLEKSRLLSDRFSAERPKGSFSTLEIQRTEQGDSAMYLCASSSYGFWTSGMVDTQYFGPGTRLTVL.

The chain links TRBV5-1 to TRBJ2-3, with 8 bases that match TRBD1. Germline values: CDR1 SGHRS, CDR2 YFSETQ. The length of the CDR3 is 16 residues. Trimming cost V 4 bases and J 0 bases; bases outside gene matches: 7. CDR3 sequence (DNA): TGCGCCAGCAGCAGCCCCAGGGGGCAGAGCACAGATACGCAGTATTTT. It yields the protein CASSSPRGQSTDTQYF.

The DNA for the CDR3 is TGTGCCAGCAGTGAAGCCAGGGTATCCGAGCAGTACTTC. The encoded protein is CASSEARVSEQYF. The chain combines TRBV2 with TRBJ2-7; maybe TRBD1 (5 bases). CDR1 SNHLY and CDR2 FYNNEI come from the germline V gene. The ends were cut back, 0 bases at V and 6 bases at J, with 9 bases in the middle. The length of the CDR3 is 13 residues.

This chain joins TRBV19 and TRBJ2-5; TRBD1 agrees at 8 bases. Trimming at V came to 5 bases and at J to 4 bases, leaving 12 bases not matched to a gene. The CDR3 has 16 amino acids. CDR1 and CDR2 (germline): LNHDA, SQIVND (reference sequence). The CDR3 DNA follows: TGTGCCAGTAGTTCGAGGACAGGGCCGACCCGAGAGACCCAGTACTTC. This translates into CASSSRTGPTRETQYF.

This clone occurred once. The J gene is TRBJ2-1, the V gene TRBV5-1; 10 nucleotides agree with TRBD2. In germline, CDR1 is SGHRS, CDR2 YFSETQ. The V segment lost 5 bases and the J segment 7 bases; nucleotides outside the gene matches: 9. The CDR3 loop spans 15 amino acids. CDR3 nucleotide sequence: TGCGCCAGCAGGGCTAGCGGGAGAAGAGTAAATGAGCAGTTCTTC. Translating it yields CASRASGRRVNEQFF.

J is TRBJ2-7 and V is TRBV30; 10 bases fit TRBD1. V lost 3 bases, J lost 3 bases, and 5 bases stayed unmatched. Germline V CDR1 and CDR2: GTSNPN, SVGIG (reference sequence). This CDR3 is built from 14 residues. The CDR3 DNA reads TGTGCCTGGAGCCTAGGACAGGGGGGCTACGAGCAGTACTTC. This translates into CAWSLGQGGYEQYF.

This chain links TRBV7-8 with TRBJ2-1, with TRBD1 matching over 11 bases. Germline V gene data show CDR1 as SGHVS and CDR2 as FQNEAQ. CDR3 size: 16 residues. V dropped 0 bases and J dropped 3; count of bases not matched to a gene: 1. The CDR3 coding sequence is TGTGCCAGCAGCTTAGCCGGGACAGGGGGCTACAATGAGCAGTTCTTC. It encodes CASSLAGTGGYNEQFF.

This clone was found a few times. The CDR3 loop is CASSDQDRKYF. The CDR3 coding sequence is TGTGCCAGCAGTGATCAGGACAGGAAGTACTTC. This chain joins TRBV2 and TRBJ2-4; 7 bases match TRBD1. The V and J ends lost 3 bases and 14 bases, in that order; junction bases with no gene match: 4. The CDR3 has 11 residues. Germline lookup yields CDR1 SNHLY and CDR2 FYNNEI.

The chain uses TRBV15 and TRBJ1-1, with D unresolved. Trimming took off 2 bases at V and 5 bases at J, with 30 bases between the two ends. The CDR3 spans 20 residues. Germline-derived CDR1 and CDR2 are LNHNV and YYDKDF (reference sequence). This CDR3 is CATSRSGQPRIFGSGTEAFF. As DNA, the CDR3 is TGTGCCACCAGCAGATCGGGTCAACCTCGTATATTCGGGTCTGGGACTGAAGCTTTCTTT.

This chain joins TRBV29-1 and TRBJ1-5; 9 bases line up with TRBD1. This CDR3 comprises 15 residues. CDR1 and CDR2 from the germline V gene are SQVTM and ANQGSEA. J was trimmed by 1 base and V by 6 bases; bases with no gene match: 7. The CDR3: CSVAGGTGSNQPQHF. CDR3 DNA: TGCAGCGTCGCCGGGGGGACAGGGAGCAATCAGCCCCAGCATTTT. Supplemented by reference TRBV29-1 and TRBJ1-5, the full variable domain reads SAVISQKPSRDICQRGTSLTIQCQVDSQVTMMFWYRQQPGQSLTLIATANQGSEATYESGFVIDKFPISRPNLTFSTLTVSNMSPEDSSIYLCSVAGGTGSNQPQHFGDGTRLSIL.

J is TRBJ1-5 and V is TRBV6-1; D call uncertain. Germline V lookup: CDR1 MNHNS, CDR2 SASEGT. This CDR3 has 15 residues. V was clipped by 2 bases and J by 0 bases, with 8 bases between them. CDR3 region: CASSESGYSNQPQHF. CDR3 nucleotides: TGTGCCAGCAGTGAATCGGGTTATAGCAATCAGCCCCAGCATTTT.

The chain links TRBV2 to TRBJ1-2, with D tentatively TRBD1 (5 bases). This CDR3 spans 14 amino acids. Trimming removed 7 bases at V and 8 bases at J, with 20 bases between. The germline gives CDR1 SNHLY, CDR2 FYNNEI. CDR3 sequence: CASKVQALHKGYTF. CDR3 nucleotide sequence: TGTGCCAGCAAAGTACAGGCGCTCCATAAGGGCTACACCTTC. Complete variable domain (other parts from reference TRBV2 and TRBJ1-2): EPEVTQTPSHQVTQMGQEVILRCVPISNHLYFYWYRQILGQKVEFLVSFYNNEISEKSEIFDDQFSVERPDGSNFTLKIRSTKLEDSAMYFCASKVQALHKGYTFGSGTRLTVV.

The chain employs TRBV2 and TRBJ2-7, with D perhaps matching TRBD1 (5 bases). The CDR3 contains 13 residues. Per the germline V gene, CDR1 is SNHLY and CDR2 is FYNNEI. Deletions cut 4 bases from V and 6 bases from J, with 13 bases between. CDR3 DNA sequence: TGTGCCAGCAGTGTACCCAGGGTGGGCGAGCAGTACTTC. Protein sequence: CASSVPRVGEQYF.